A single sample gave rise to the 30 T cell receptor beta chains below, sequenced in a study of OX40 agonist ivuxolimab in advanced cancers. Sequencing was performed with immunoSEQ multiplex PCR; in TCRdb, only in-frame clones are kept and a portion is missing. This sample has roughly 72,000 clones, with 81% found just once. This specimen was CD4+ or CD8+ T cells sorted from blood, taken in a trial of the OX40 agonist ivuxolimab. The receptors were sampled from an adult with an advanced solid tumor such as melanoma, head and neck, liver or kidney cancer.

This rearrangement joins TRBV10-3 to TRBJ1-1; D call uncertain. Germline-derived CDR1 and CDR2 are ENHRY and SYGVKD. Trimming left V 6 bases short and J 1 base short, with 9 bases between. The CDR3 has 13 residues. The CDR3 region has the DNA TGTGCCATCAGCAACGACCAGAACACTGAAGCTTTCTTT. Encoded protein: CAISNDQNTEAFF.

V gene TRBV7-2 combines with J gene TRBJ2-1; 8 nucleotides align to TRBD1. Germline lookup yields CDR1 SGHTA and CDR2 FQGNSA. The J segment lost 2 bases and the V segment lost 4 bases, leaving 4 bases of the junction unmatched. The CDR3 sequence is 15 residues long. DNA for the CDR3: TGTGCCAGCAGCTCCCGACAGGGGCCCTACAATGAGCAGTTCTTC. This codes for CASSSRQGPYNEQFF.

The V gene is TRBV28, the J gene TRBJ2-4, with 9 bases aligning to TRBD1. Germline V gives CDR1 MDHEN, CDR2 SYDVKM. V lost 5 bases to trimming and J lost 9 bases; unmatched junction nucleotides: 14. The CDR3 has 16 amino acids. CDR3 sequence reads: CASSPSGTGKFGIQYF. The CDR3 DNA is TGTGCCAGCAGTCCCTCCGGGACAGGGAAGTTCGGCATTCAGTACTTC.

This chain joins TRBV25-1 and TRBJ2-2, with D hard to call. Germline assignment: CDR1 MGHDK and CDR2 SYGVNS. The CDR3 runs to 13 residues. V was pared by 6 bases and J by 0 bases, with 5 bases between. The CDR3 region is CASRRPNTGELFF. CDR3 bases: TGTGCCAGCAGGAGGCCGAACACCGGGGAGCTGTTTTTT.

J is TRBJ2-7 and V is TRBV5-1, with 9 positions matching TRBD2. Unmatched junction bases numbered 14, after V lost 3 bases and J lost 4 bases. The CDR3 is 17 amino acids. Germline CDR1 is SGHRS and CDR2 is YFSETQ. The CDR3 sequence is CASSWDLIAGVKYEQYF. The CDR3 region has the DNA TGCGCCAGCAGCTGGGACCTTATAGCGGGGGTGAAATACGAGCAGTACTTC.

The rearrangement uses TRBV21-1 and TRBJ2-7; TRBD1 is taken as the D call from the table, unchecked against the DNA. TRBV21-1 is a pseudogene segment. This CDR3 is 15 amino acids long. CDR3 region: CASSKVSGIPSEQYF. As DNA, the CDR3 is TGTGCCAGCAGCAAAGTTTCAGGGATCCCGTCCGAGCAGTACTTC.

The CDR3 DNA reads as TGTGCCAGCAGTGAGACAGGGGCGGATGGCTACACCTTC. Translation gives CASSETGADGYTF. This chain uses TRBV2 with TRBJ1-2; TRBD1 agrees at 8 bases. The V segment lost 3 bases and the J segment 6 bases; nucleotides outside the gene matches: 3. CDR1 is SNHLY, CDR2 FYNNEI, per germline. The CDR3 covers 13 residues.

The CDR3 bases are TGTGCCAGCAGCTCGGACAGAACCCTCTCACCCCTCCACTTT. It specifies CASSSDRTLSPLHF. The chain carries TRBV7-6 and TRBJ1-6; D perhaps matches TRBD1 (6 bases). V shed 4 bases and J shed 10 bases, with 14 bases lying between them. The CDR3 has 14 residues. Germline CDR1 reads SGHVS; CDR2 reads FNYEAQ.

V usage is TRBV5-1 and J usage is TRBJ2-2; D gene uncertain. CDR1 and CDR2 (germline): SGHRS, YFSETQ. Trimming cost V 0 bases and J 7 bases, with 13 bases left between them. CDR3 length: 15 residues. The CDR3: CASSLGQAGGGELFF. The CDR3 DNA follows: TGCGCCAGCAGCTTGGGGCAGGCAGGCGGCGGGGAGCTGTTTTTT. The full variable domain, completed using reference TRBV5-1 and TRBJ2-2, is KAGVTQTPRYLIKTRGQQVTLSCSPISGHRSVSWYQQTPGQGLQFLFEYFSETQRNKGNFPGRFSGRQFSNSRSEMNVSTLELGDSALYLCASSLGQAGGGELFFGEGSRLTVL.

This chain uses TRBV28 with TRBJ1-2; tentatively, D is TRBD1 (5 bases). This CDR3 region has 13 residues. Between the trimmed V and J ends, which lost 3 bases and 4 bases, there was a span of 9 bases. Germline CDR1 reads MDHEN; CDR2 reads SYDVKM. The CDR3 coding sequence is TGTGCCAGCAGTTTGACAGTCCTCTATGGCTACACCTTC. Translation gives CASSLTVLYGYTF.

This clone came up a few times. The chain joins TRBV19 to TRBJ1-4; no firm D call. V was shortened by 9 bases and J by 14 bases, with 13 bases between the two germline ends. Germline V CDR1 and CDR2: LNHDA, SQIVND (reference sequence). The CDR3 extends over 10 amino acids. The CDR3 loop reads CASKEGRLFF. CDR3 nucleotide sequence: TGTGCCAGCAAGGAGGGAAGGCTGTTTTTT.

The chain carries TRBV19 and TRBJ2-1, with D possibly matching TRBD1 (8 bases). The V gene's germline CDR1 is LNHDA and CDR2 SQIVND (reference sequence). Trimming pared 7 bases from V and 4 bases from J, leaving 17 bases between. The CDR3 totals 15 residues. The CDR3 sequence is CASKTTGGGYNEQFF. For the CDR3, the DNA is TGTGCCAGTAAAACAACAGGGGGGGGTTACAATGAGCAGTTCTTC.

V is TRBV19 and J is TRBJ2-1; D might be TRBD1 or TRBD2, each matching 5 bases. The CDR3 is 13 amino acids. CDR1 and CDR2 (germline): LNHDA, SQIVND (reference sequence). Between the trimmed V and J ends, which lost 5 bases and 7 bases, there was a span of 12 bases. This CDR3 reads CASSWDVRNEQFF. CDR3 in DNA: TGTGCCAGTAGTTGGGACGTTAGGAATGAGCAGTTCTTC.

The rearrangement uses TRBV6-1 and TRBJ1-2, with a tentative D call TRBD1 (5 bases). Trimming removed 3 bases at V and 3 bases at J, with 20 bases between. This CDR3 spans 17 amino acids. Germline CDR1 reads MNHNS; CDR2 reads SASEGT. The CDR3 nucleotides read TGTGCCAGCAGTGACCCCGACAGTAAGGGAGGGCACTATGGCTACACCTTC. Translating it yields CASSDPDSKGGHYGYTF.

The J gene is TRBJ1-1, the V gene TRBV7-3; weak D call: TRBD1 (5 bases). This CDR3 has 15 amino acids. From germline, CDR1 is SGHTA and CDR2 FQGTGA. The V gene lost 1 base and the J gene lost 3 bases, with 12 bases spanning the gap. Here the CDR3 DNA reads TGTGCCAGCAGCTTAAGACCGGGGCACGACACTGAAGCTTTCTTT. This gives the protein CASSLRPGHDTEAFF.

J is TRBJ1-1 and V is TRBV11-3; D gene uncertain. Looked up from germline, CDR1 is SGHNT and CDR2 is YENEEA. The CDR3 length is 12 residues. Trimming left V 4 bases short and J 3 bases short, with 6 bases between. DNA of the CDR3: TGTGCCAGCAGCTCAATGGACACTGAAGCTTTCTTT. Translation gives CASSSMDTEAFF.

The chain carries TRBV27 and TRBJ2-7; D is possibly TRBD2 (5 bases). Per germline, CDR1 MNHEY and CDR2 SMNVEV (reference sequence). The V and J ends lost 7 bases and 5 bases respectively, with 18 bases between them. The CDR3 consists of 14 residues. CDR3 residues: CASILAGFPHEQYF. In DNA, the CDR3 is TGTGCCAGCATCCTAGCAGGTTTCCCCCACGAGCAGTACTTC.

V gene TRBV14 combines with J gene TRBJ1-2; no reliable D call. The CDR3 length is 13 residues. V lost 0 bases to trimming and J lost 7 bases, with 9 bases between them. Germline lookup yields CDR1 SGHDN and CDR2 FVKESK. CDR3 DNA: TGTGCCAGCAGCCAAGATTGGTCGTCTGGCTACACCTTC. Encoded protein: CASSQDWSSGYTF. Full variable domain (remainder filled in from reference TRBV14 and TRBJ1-2): EAGVTQFPSHSVIEKGQTVTLRCDPISGHDNLYWYRRVMGKEIKFLLHFVKESKQDESGMPNNRFLAERTGGTYSTLKVQPAELEDSGVYFCASSQDWSSGYTFGSGTRLTVV.

The rearrangement uses TRBV11-2 and TRBJ2-7, with 8 bases that match TRBD1. Germline V CDR1 and CDR2: SGHAT, FQNNGV. The CDR3 length is 12 residues. Unmatched junction bases numbered 3, after V lost 7 bases and J lost 4 bases. The CDR3 DNA reads TGTGCCAGCAACAGACAGGGGTACGAGCAGTACTTC. It translates to CASNRQGYEQYF.

J is TRBJ1-2 and V is TRBV18; D is possibly TRBD1 (5 bases). Trimming removed 2 bases at V and 8 bases at J, with 9 bases between. Germline CDR1 and CDR2: KGHSH and LQKENI. The CDR3 loop spans 12 amino acids. In DNA form, the CDR3 reads TGTGCCAGCTCACCAGCCGGGACCGGCTACACCTTC. It encodes CASSPAGTGYTF.

The rearrangement uses TRBV19 and TRBJ1-2; 10 positions agree with TRBD1. Trimming took 5 bases from V and 7 from J; bases not matched to a gene: 7. Germline V CDR1 and CDR2: LNHDA, SQIVND (reference sequence). The CDR3 runs 14 residues. The CDR3, as DNA: TGTGCCAGTAGTGAAACCGGGACAGGGGTTGGCTACACCTTC. It yields the protein CASSETGTGVGYTF. Full variable domain (outside the CDR3, taken from reference TRBV19 and TRBJ1-2): DGGITQSPKYLFRKEGQNVTLSCEQNLNHDAMYWYRQDPGQGLRLIYYSQIVNDFQKGDIAEGYSVSREKKESFPLTVTSAQKNPTAFYLCASSETGTGVGYTFGSGTRLTVV.

This clone was seen only a few times. The identical CDR3 is also encoded by other nucleotide sequences in the sample. The V and J genes are TRBV6-1 and TRBJ2-5; 9 nucleotides line up with TRBD2. V was clipped by 0 bases and J by 1 base; unmatched bases: 0. From germline, CDR1 is MNHNS and CDR2 SASEGT. This CDR3 region has 15 residues. The DNA for the CDR3 is TGTGCCAGCAGTGAAGCTAGCGGGGGCCAAGAGACCCAGTACTTC. This translates into CASSEASGGQETQYF.

J is TRBJ1-1 and V is TRBV7-2; TRBD1 might be the D (5 bases). Germline V lookup: CDR1 SGHTA, CDR2 FQGNSA. V lost 2 bases, J lost 1 base, and 11 bases lay in between. The CDR3 consists of 15 residues. CDR3 region: CASSLQGGWNTEAFF. The DNA for the CDR3 is TGTGCCAGCAGCTTACAGGGAGGGTGGAACACTGAAGCTTTCTTT. Full variable domain (outside the CDR3, taken from reference TRBV7-2 and TRBJ1-1): GAGVSQSPSNKVTEKGKDVELRCDPISGHTALYWYRQSLGQGLEFLIYFQGNSAPDKSGLPSDRFSAERTGGSVSTLTIQRTQQEDSAVYLCASSLQGGWNTEAFFGQGTRLTVV.

V usage is TRBV11-1 and J usage is TRBJ1-2; D remains unclear. Germline CDR1 is SGHAT and CDR2 is FQDESV (reference sequence). The CDR3 consists of 17 residues. V lost 1 base to trimming and J lost 0 bases, with 15 bases between them. The CDR3 loop reads CASSLVSRDESNYGYTF. CDR3 in DNA: TGTGCCAGCAGCTTAGTCTCAAGAGACGAATCTAACTATGGCTACACCTTC.

This clone has just a few counts. The chain links TRBV6-4 to TRBJ1-1, with a tentative D call TRBD1 (5 bases). V lost 3 bases and J lost 5, with 10 bases in between. The CDR3 has 13 residues. Germline V gene sequence: CDR1 MRHNA, CDR2 SNTAGT. CDR3 sequence (DNA): TGTGCCAGCAGTGATCGGGACCGGACTGAAGCTTTCTTT. Residues: CASSDRDRTEAFF.

Comments on this clone: Other DNA sequences of this sample code for an identical CDR3. The CDR3 is CASSFLNTGELFF. In DNA, the CDR3 is TGTGCCAGCAGCTTCCTGAACACCGGGGAGCTGTTTTTT. V usage is TRBV7-2 and J usage is TRBJ2-2; no clear D gene. The germline V and J ends were trimmed by 3 bases and 1 base, with 3 bases remaining between them. The CDR3 totals 13 residues. CDR1 is SGHTA, CDR2 FQGNSA, per germline.

The chain employs TRBV15 and TRBJ2-2; TRBD2 might be the D (5 bases). The germline V gene encodes CDR1 LNHNV and CDR2 YYDKDF (reference sequence). The CDR3 consists of 15 residues. The V gene lost 5 bases and the J gene lost 1 base, with 11 bases spanning the gap. CDR3 bases: TGTGCCACCAGCCATCCCGGGATGAACACCGGGGAGCTGTTTTTT. Translating gives CATSHPGMNTGELFF. Full variable domain (remainder filled in from reference TRBV15 and TRBJ2-2): DAMVIQNPRYQVTQFGKPVTLSCSQTLNHNVMYWYQQKSSQAPKLLFHYYDKDFNNEADTPDNFQSRRPNTSFCFLDIRSPGLGDTAMYLCATSHPGMNTGELFFGEGSRLTVL.

The table lists this clone with a count of one. The chain uses TRBV29-1 and TRBJ1-1; 11 bases are shared with TRBD1. The length of the CDR3 is 14 residues. CDR1 is SQVTM, CDR2 ANQGSEA, per germline. Trimming took 7 bases from V and 4 from J; bases not matched to a gene: 8. The CDR3 loop is CSAGTGGFPTEAFF. CDR3 bases: TGCAGCGCCGGGACAGGGGGGTTCCCCACTGAAGCTTTCTTT.

The chain carries TRBV7-8 and TRBJ1-1; the D gene is possibly TRBD1 (6 bases). The CDR3 has 16 amino acids. With 5 bases removed from V and 1 base from J, the gap between germline ends came to 17 bases. CDR1 SGHVS and CDR2 FQNEAQ come from the germline V gene. Here the CDR3 DNA reads TGTGCCAGCAGCCCTCTTACCAGGGGCTCGAACACTGAAGCTTTCTTT. It encodes CASSPLTRGSNTEAFF. Using reference TRBV7-8 and TRBJ1-1 for the parts outside the CDR3, the full variable domain is GAGVSQSPRYKVAKRGQDVALRCDPISGHVSLFWYQQALGQGPEFLTYFQNEAQLDKSGLPSDRFFAERPEGSVSTLKIQRTQQEDSAVYLCASSPLTRGSNTEAFFGQGTRLTVV.

This clone was recorded a few times. A read error likely explains this, since a far larger clone differs by one base. Other DNA sequences in this sample translate to the same CDR3. This chain joins TRBV11-2 and TRBJ2-7; TRBD2 might be the D (6 bases). V lost 2 bases, J lost 0 bases, and 8 bases lay in between. The CDR3 contains 14 residues. Germline values: CDR1 SGHAT, CDR2 FQNNGV. CDR3: CASSLFGSSYEQYF. In DNA form, the CDR3 reads TGTGCCAGCAGCTTATTCGGGAGCTCCTACGAGCAGTACTTC. Combining the CDR3 with reference TRBV11-2 and TRBJ2-7 gives the whole variable domain EAGVAQSPRYKIIEKRQSVAFWCNPISGHATLYWYQQILGQGPKLLIQFQNNGVVDDSQLPKDRFSAERLKGVDSTLKIQPAKLEDSAVYLCASSLFGSSYEQYFGPGTRLTVT.